This TCR beta chain was sequenced during a study of blood T cell repertoires in COVID-19. Background on the study: The samples span acute and convalescent COVID-19 from the United States, Italy and Spain.

All enrollees were about 18 to 89 years old and from 24 US areas. Participants had their cohort set by participant-reported clinical history. The repertoire was sequenced with immunoSEQ multiplex PCR; TCRdb's copy has only in-frame clones and lacks some. This table holds over 150,000 clones, around 82% found once. The sequencing input was PBMCs or T cells enriched from blood (not recorded which). The TCR originated in a man aged 35 to 55 who had recovered from COVID-19.

CDR3 in amino acids: CASSFLSSYNEQFF. For the CDR3, the DNA is TGTGCCAGCAGTTTTCTGAGCTCCTACAATGAGCAGTTCTTC. The V gene is TRBV27, the J gene TRBJ2-1; D remains unclear. The CDR3 contains 14 residues. CDR1 and CDR2 (germline): MNHEY, SMNVEV (reference sequence). Between the trimmed V and J ends, which lost 3 bases and 0 bases, there was a span of 6 bases.